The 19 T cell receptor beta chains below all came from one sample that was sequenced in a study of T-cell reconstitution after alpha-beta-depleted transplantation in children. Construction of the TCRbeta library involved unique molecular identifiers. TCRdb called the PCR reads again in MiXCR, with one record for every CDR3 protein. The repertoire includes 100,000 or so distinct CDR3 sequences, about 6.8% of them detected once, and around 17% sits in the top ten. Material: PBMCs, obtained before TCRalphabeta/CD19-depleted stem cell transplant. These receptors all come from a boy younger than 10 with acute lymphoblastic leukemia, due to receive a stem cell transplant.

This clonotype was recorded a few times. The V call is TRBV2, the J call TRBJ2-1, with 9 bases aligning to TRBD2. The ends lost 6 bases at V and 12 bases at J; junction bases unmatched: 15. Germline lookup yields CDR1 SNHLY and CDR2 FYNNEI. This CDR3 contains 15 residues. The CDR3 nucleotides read TGTGCCAGCAGAGTTACACTAGCGGGCTCGGCGGGGCAGTTCTTC. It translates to CASRVTLAGSAGQFF.

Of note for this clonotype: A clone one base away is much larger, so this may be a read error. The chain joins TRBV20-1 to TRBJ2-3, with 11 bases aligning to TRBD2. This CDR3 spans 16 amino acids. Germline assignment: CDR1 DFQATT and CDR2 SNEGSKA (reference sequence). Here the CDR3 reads CCWRLAGGGSTDTQYF. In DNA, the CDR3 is TGCTGTTGGAGGCTAGCGGGGGGCGGGTCAACAGATACGCAGTATTTT.

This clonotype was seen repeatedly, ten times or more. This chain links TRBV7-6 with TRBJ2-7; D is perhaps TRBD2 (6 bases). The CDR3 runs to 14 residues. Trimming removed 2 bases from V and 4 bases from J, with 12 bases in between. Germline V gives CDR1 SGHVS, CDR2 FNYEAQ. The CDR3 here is CASSLQVGRYEQYF. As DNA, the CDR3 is TGTGCCAGCAGCTTACAGGTTGGGAGGTACGAGCAGTACTTC.

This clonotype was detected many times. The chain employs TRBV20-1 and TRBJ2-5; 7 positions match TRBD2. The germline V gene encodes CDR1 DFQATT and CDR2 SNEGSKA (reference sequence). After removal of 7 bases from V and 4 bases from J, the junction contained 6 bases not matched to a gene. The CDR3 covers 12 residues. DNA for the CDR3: TGCAGTGTGTCTAGCGGTAGAGAGACCCAGTACTTC. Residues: CSVSSGRETQYF.

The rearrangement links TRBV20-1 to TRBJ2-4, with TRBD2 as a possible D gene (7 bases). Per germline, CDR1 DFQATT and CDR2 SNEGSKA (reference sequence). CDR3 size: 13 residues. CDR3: CSVPLEGGGIQYF. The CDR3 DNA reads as TGCAGCGTCCCGCTGGAGGGGGGGGGCATTCAGTACTTC.

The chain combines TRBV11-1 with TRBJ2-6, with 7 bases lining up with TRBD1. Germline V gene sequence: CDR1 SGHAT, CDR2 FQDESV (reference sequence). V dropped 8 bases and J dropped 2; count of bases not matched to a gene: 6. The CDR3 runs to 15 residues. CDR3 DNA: TGTGCCAGCGGACATCAGGGGGCTGGGGCCAACGTCCTGACTTTC. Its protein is CASGHQGAGANVLTF.

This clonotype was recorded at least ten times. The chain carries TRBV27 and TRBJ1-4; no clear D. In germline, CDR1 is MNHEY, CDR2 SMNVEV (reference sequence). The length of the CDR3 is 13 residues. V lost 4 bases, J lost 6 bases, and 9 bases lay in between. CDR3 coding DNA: TGTGCCAGCAGTTCCCTGGACGATGAAAAACTGTTTTTT. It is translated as CASSSLDDEKLFF.

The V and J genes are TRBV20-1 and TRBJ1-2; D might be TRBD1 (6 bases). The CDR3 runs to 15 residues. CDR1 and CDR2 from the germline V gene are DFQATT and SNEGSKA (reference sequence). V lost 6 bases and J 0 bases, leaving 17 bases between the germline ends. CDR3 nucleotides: TGCAGTGCCGGGCCCCTTACAGGGTCTAACTATGGCTACACCTTC. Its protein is CSAGPLTGSNYGYTF.

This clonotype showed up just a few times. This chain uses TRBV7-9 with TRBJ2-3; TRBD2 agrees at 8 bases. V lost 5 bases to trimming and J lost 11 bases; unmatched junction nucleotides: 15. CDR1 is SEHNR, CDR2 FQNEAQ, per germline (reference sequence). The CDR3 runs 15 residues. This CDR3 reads CASSPPGLVFGGQYF. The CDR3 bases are TGTGCCAGCAGCCCCCCGGGACTAGTTTTTGGAGGGCAGTATTTT.

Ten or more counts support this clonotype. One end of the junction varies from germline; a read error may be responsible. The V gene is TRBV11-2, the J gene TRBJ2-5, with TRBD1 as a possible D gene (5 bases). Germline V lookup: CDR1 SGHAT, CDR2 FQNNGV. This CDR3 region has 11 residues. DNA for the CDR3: TGTGCCAGCAGCGTTCGACAGACGCAGTACTTC. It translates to CASSVRQTQYF.

CDR3 residues: CSARRGVRPEAFF. The CDR3 DNA reads TGCAGTGCTAGAAGAGGAGTGAGGCCTGAAGCTTTCTTT. The V gene is TRBV20-1, the J gene TRBJ1-1; D is uncertain. The CDR3 length is 13 residues. V lost 2 bases, J lost 6 bases, and 13 bases lay in between. Germline assignment: CDR1 DFQATT and CDR2 SNEGSKA (reference sequence).

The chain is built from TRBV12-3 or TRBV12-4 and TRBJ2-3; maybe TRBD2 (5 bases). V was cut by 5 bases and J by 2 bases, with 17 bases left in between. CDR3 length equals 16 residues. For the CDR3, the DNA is TGTGCCAGCAGTCCGGCACAAACTAGGATCACAGATACGCAGTATTTT. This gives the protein CASSPAQTRITDTQYF.

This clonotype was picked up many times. The CDR3 sequence: CASSLAQGLFYEQYF. DNA of the CDR3: TGCGCCAGCAGCTTGGCGCAGGGGCTTTTCTACGAGCAGTACTTC. The chain employs TRBV5-1 and TRBJ2-7, with D possibly TRBD1 on 6 matching bases. The CDR3 spans 15 residues. CDR1 and CDR2 from the germline V gene are SGHRS and YFSETQ. The V end was cut by 0 bases, the J end by 3 bases, with 13 bases between.

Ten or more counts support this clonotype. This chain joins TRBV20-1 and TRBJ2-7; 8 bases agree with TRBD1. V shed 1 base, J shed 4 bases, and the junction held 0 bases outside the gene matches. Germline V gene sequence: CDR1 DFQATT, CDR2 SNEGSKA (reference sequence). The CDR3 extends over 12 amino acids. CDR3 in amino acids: CSARGQGYEQYF. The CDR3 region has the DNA TGCAGTGCTAGAGGACAGGGGTACGAGCAGTACTTC.

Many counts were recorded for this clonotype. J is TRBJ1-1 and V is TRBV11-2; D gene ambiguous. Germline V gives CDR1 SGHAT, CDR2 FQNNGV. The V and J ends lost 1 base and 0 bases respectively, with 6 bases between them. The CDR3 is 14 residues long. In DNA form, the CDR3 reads TGTGCCAGCAGCTTAGTCGGCATGAACACTGAAGCTTTCTTT. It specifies CASSLVGMNTEAFF.

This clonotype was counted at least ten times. CDR3: CASRTSGGMLGPDTQYF. CDR3 nucleotide sequence: TGTGCCAGCAGGACTAGCGGGGGGATGTTAGGCCCAGATACGCAGTATTTT. The chain couples TRBV3-1 to TRBJ2-3, with 13 bases matching TRBD2. Losses at the gene ends were 6 bases for V and 4 bases for J; bases not matched to a gene: 10. Germline V gene data show CDR1 as LGHDT and CDR2 as YNNKEL (reference sequence). This CDR3 comprises 17 residues.

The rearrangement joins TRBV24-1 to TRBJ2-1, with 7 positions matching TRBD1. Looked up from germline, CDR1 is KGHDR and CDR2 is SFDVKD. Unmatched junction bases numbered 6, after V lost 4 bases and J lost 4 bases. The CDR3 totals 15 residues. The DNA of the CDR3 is TGTGCCACCAGTGACCCCGGGACAGCTTACAATGAGCAGTTCTTC. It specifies CATSDPGTAYNEQFF.

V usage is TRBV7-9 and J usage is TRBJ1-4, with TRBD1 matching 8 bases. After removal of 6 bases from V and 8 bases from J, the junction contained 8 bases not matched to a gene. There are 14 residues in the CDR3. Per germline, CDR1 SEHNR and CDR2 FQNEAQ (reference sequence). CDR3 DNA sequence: TGTGCCAGCAGTACCCCAGGGGGCCGGGAAAAACTGTTTTTT. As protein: CASSTPGGREKLFF.

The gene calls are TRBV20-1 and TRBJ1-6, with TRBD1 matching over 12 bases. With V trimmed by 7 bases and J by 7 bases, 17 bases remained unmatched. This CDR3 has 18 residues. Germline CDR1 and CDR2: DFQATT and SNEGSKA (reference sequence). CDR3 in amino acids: CSVLWGTGGASGNSPLHF. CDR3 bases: TGCAGTGTCCTCTGGGGGACAGGGGGCGCCTCGGGGAATTCACCCCTCCACTTT.